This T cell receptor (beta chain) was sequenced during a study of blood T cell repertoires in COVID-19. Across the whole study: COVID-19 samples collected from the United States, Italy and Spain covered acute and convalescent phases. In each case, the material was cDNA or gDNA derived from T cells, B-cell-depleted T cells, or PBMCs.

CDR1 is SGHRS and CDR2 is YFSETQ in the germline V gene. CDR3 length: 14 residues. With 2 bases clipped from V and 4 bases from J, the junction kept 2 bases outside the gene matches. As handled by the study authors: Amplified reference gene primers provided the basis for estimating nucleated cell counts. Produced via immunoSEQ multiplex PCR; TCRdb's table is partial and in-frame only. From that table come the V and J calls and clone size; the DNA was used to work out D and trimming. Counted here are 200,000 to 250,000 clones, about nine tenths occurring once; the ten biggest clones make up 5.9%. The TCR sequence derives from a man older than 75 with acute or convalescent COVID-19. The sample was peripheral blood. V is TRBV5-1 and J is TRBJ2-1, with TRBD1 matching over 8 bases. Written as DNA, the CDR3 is TGCGCCAGCAGCTTACAGGGGGATTACAATGAGCAGTTCTTC. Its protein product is CASSLQGDYNEQFF. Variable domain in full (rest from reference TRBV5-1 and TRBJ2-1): KAGVTQTPRYLIKTRGQQVTLSCSPISGHRSVSWYQQTPGQGLQFLFEYFSETQRNKGNFPGRFSGRQFSNSRSEMNVSTLELGDSALYLCASSLQGDYNEQFFGPGTRLTVL.